The 27 T cell receptor beta chains below come from one sample, sequenced in a study of early T cells in non-severe SARS-CoV-2 infection (dated by TCRdb to the early 2020s). The method behind the library was 5' RACE. Sequencing instrument: NextSeq 500. TCRdb applied fastp at Q25 and MiXCR to the public reads, then kept only in-frame beta chains. One record per CDR3 amino acid sequence lists the most common genes and DNA. The sample table shows 60,000 to 85,000 distinct CDR3 sequences, and 15% are seen once. 12% of the sample comes from the top ten. The sample consisted of whole blood. The receptors originated from an adult who was a healthcare worker with PCR-confirmed SARS-CoV-2 infection or an uninfected control (not recorded which).

This clonotype has a handful of counts. The V gene is TRBV7-3, the J gene TRBJ1-1; possible D gene TRBD1, 6 bases. The CDR3 is made up of 14 amino acids. Germline V CDR1 and CDR2: SGHTA, FQGTGA. The V gene lost 2 bases and the J gene lost 4 bases, with 11 bases spanning the gap. CDR3 in amino acids: CASSLSTGSTEAFF. CDR3 coding DNA: TGTGCCAGCAGCTTATCAACAGGGAGCACTGAAGCTTTCTTT.

The sample holds a few counts of this clonotype. The rearrangement uses TRBV6-5 and TRBJ2-3; TRBD2 matches at 7 bases. The CDR3 totals 15 residues. CDR1 is MNHEY, CDR2 SVGAGI, per germline. The ends lost 2 bases at V and 10 bases at J; junction bases unmatched: 12. CDR3 region: CASSYAGLESVAQYF. CDR3 DNA: TGTGCCAGCAGTTACGCCGGACTAGAATCGGTGGCGCAGTATTTT.

This clonotype was observed at least ten times. V and J are TRBV27 and TRBJ2-7, with a possible D match to TRBD1 (5 bases). Germline V gene data show CDR1 as MNHEY and CDR2 as SMNVEV (reference sequence). The CDR3 runs to 15 residues. Trimming removed 6 bases from V and 2 bases from J, with 17 bases in between. CDR3 sequence (DNA): TGTGCCAGCAGCATGTCAGGACACCCAACCTACGAGCAGTACTTC. Its translation is CASSMSGHPTYEQYF.

J is TRBJ1-6 and V is TRBV18; weak D call: TRBD1 (6 bases). Germline V CDR1 and CDR2: KGHSH, LQKENI. With 6 bases removed from V and 7 bases from J, the gap between germline ends came to 13 bases. The CDR3 spans 14 residues. DNA of the CDR3: TGTGCCAGCTCGTCACAGGGAAGGAATTCACCCCTCCACTTT. Protein sequence: CASSSQGRNSPLHF.

This clonotype was seen a handful of times. V is TRBV6-2 or TRBV6-3 and J is TRBJ2-3; the match to TRBD2 covers 8 bases. Per the germline V gene, CDR1 is MNHEY and CDR2 is SVGEGT. CDR3 size: 18 residues. The ends lost 6 bases at V and 2 bases at J; junction bases unmatched: 16. The CDR3 nucleotides are TGTGCCAGCAGCCTGCAGTGGCTAGCGGGCGGAACCACAGATACGCAGTATTTT. Translation: CASSLQWLAGGTTDTQYF.

This clonotype was detected a few times. In DNA form, the CDR3 reads TGCGCCAGCAGCTCTGGGCATGGGCCAACCTACGAGCAGTACTTC. This codes for CASSSGHGPTYEQYF. The V and J genes are TRBV5-1 and TRBJ2-7; D gene ambiguous. CDR1 SGHRS and CDR2 YFSETQ come from the germline V gene. With 3 bases removed from V and 2 bases from J, the gap between germline ends came to 15 bases. CDR3 length: 15 residues.

The chain employs TRBV20-1 and TRBJ1-2; D gene uncertain. This CDR3 contains 14 residues. Trimming removed 6 bases from V and 4 bases from J, with 18 bases in between. The germline V gene has CDR1 DFQATT and CDR2 SNEGSKA (reference sequence). The DNA of the CDR3 is TGCAGTGCCGCCCCCTCTAGACGAGGCTATGGCTACACCTTC. It codes for CSAAPSRRGYGYTF.

The chain carries TRBV29-1 and TRBJ2-7; 11 bases align to TRBD1. The CDR3 has 13 residues. CDR1 and CDR2 from the germline V gene are SQVTM and ANQGSEA. After removal of 6 bases from V and 4 bases from J, the junction contained 5 bases not matched to a gene. The DNA of the CDR3 is TGCAGCGTCCGGACAGGGGGCGTTTACGAGCAGTACTTC. Translated, it gives CSVRTGGVYEQYF.

This clonotype was observed at least ten times. V is TRBV28 and J is TRBJ2-1; D not resolved. Looked up from germline, CDR1 is MDHEN and CDR2 is SYDVKM. There are 15 residues in the CDR3. V lost 5 bases to trimming and J lost 1 base, with 12 bases between them. DNA for the CDR3: TGTGCCAGCAGTCCCCCGGACGGATCCTACAATGAGCAGTTCTTC. This codes for CASSPPDGSYNEQFF.

This clonotype has more than one count but fewer than ten. This sequence joins TRBV24-1 and TRBJ1-1; D not certain. The CDR3 spans 13 residues. V lost 4 bases, J lost 8 bases, and 13 bases lay in between. Germline assignment: CDR1 KGHDR and CDR2 SFDVKD. The CDR3 region has the DNA TGTGCCACCAGTGAACTAATGACACGGGAAGCTTTCTTT. Translated: CATSELMTREAFF.

This clonotype was observed a few times. The V gene is TRBV28, the J gene TRBJ1-6; tentative D call: TRBD1 (6 bases). Germline CDR1 MDHEN, CDR2 SYDVKM. Trimming left V 7 bases short and J 8 bases short, with 18 bases between. This CDR3 has 15 residues. The CDR3 spells CASIPAQGRDSPLHF. In DNA, the CDR3 is TGTGCCAGCATTCCCGCACAGGGACGAGATTCACCCCTCCACTTT.

Only a few counts were recorded for this clonotype. The chain employs TRBV6-2 or TRBV6-3 and TRBJ2-1, with 11 nucleotides matching TRBD2. CDR1 MNHEY and CDR2 SVGEGT come from the germline V gene. V lost 5 bases, J lost 7 bases, and 7 bases stayed unmatched. The CDR3 runs 15 residues. The CDR3 nucleotides read TGTGCCAGCAGTCCCCTTGTAGCGGGAGGGAATGAGCAGTTCTTC. Translating it yields CASSPLVAGGNEQFF.

The chain uses TRBV28 and TRBJ2-3; 9 bases are shared with TRBD1. The CDR3 runs 15 residues. J gave up 2 bases and V 5 bases, and 5 bases lay outside the gene matches. The V gene's germline CDR1 is MDHEN and CDR2 SYDVKM. CDR3 loop: CASSPDRGFTDTQYF. The CDR3 coding sequence is TGTGCCAGCAGTCCGGACAGGGGCTTCACAGATACGCAGTATTTT.

This clonotype was seen more than once but under ten times. This rearrangement joins TRBV27 to TRBJ2-3, with D perhaps being TRBD1 or TRBD2 (6 bases each). The CDR3 length is 16 residues. Germline-derived CDR1 and CDR2 are MNHEY and SMNVEV (reference sequence). V was shortened by 7 bases and J by 2 bases, with 19 bases between the two germline ends. CDR3 sequence: CASTQRGVLLTDTQYF. In nucleotides, the CDR3 is TGTGCCAGCACCCAGAGGGGGGTTCTACTCACAGATACGCAGTATTTT.

The chain links TRBV14 to TRBJ2-5, with 14 bases that match TRBD2. V dropped 3 bases and J dropped 5; count of bases not matched to a gene: 11. Germline assignment: CDR1 SGHDN and CDR2 FVKESK. This CDR3 is built from 18 residues. The DNA for the CDR3 is TGTGCCAGCAGCCACCGGGGGACTAGCGGGAGTATCGGTGAGACCCAGTACTTC. Its protein product is CASSHRGTSGSIGETQYF.

The rearrangement links TRBV30 to TRBJ2-3; D remains unclear. The CDR3 is 13 residues long. Germline V gives CDR1 GTSNPN, CDR2 SVGIG (reference sequence). Trimming shortened V by 2 bases and J by 0 bases, and 6 bases separated the two germline ends. The CDR3 DNA reads as TGTGCCTGGAGTTCCCAGAGCACAGATACGCAGTATTTT. Protein product: CAWSSQSTDTQYF.

V usage is TRBV13 and J usage is TRBJ2-7; 7 positions agree with TRBD1. The CDR3 runs 13 residues. The V gene's germline CDR1 is PRHDT and CDR2 FYEKMQ (reference sequence). J gave up 6 bases and V 5 bases, and 7 bases lay outside the gene matches. The DNA for the CDR3 is TGTGCCAGCAGCCAACAGGGGTCTAGCGAGCAGTACTTC. Translating gives CASSQQGSSEQYF.

The chain has TRBV7-9 and TRBJ2-1; 9 positions agree with TRBD1. Per germline, CDR1 SEHNR and CDR2 FQNEAQ (reference sequence). The V segment lost 5 bases and the J segment 3 bases; nucleotides outside the gene matches: 11. The CDR3 extends over 17 amino acids. The CDR3 reads CASSPSPGTGNYNEQFF. CDR3 sequence (DNA): TGTGCCAGCAGCCCGTCCCCCGGGACAGGGAACTACAATGAGCAGTTCTTC.

This clonotype has a count of ten or more. This rearrangement joins TRBV12-3 or TRBV12-4 to TRBJ2-2; D gene uncertain. The CDR3 has 15 amino acids. Trimming left V 2 bases short and J 7 bases short, with 14 bases between. CDR3 DNA sequence: TGTGCCAGCAGTTTATCCCGACGCCAAGGCGGGGAGCTGTTTTTT. Encoded protein: CASSLSRRQGGELFF.

This clonotype occurred many times. This sequence joins TRBV18 and TRBJ2-5, with TRBD2 as a possible D gene (5 bases). This CDR3 has 13 amino acids. From germline, CDR1 is KGHSH and CDR2 LQKENI. V lost 1 base and J lost 4, with 7 bases in between. The CDR3 here is CASSPQGAETQYF. The CDR3, as DNA: TGTGCCAGCTCACCACAGGGAGCAGAGACCCAGTACTTC.

This clonotype was counted a few times. This sequence joins TRBV5-4 and TRBJ2-3; 9 bases agree with TRBD2. The CDR3 spans 13 residues. The junction had 4 bases not matched to a gene; V was cut back by 5 bases and J by 6 bases. The germline V gene has CDR1 SGHNT and CDR2 YYREEE (reference sequence). Here the CDR3 reads CASRKSGRDTQYF. The CDR3 region has the DNA TGTGCCAGCAGGAAGAGCGGGAGGGATACGCAGTATTTT. Using reference TRBV5-4 and TRBJ2-3 for the parts outside the CDR3, the full variable domain is ETGVTQSPTHLIKTRGQQVTLRCSSQSGHNTVSWYQQALGQGPQFIFQYYREEENGRGNFPPRFSGLQFPNYSSELNVNALELDDSALYLCASRKSGRDTQYFGPGTRLTVL.

This clonotype was seen more than once but under ten times. The genes are TRBV19 and TRBJ2-7; 8 bases line up with TRBD2. The CDR3 runs to 15 residues. V lost 3 bases and J lost 1; bases outside the gene matches: 5. Germline assignment: CDR1 LNHDA and CDR2 SQIVND (reference sequence). The CDR3 here is CASSMRGENSYEQYF. The CDR3 region has the DNA TGTGCCAGTAGTATGCGGGGGGAAAATTCCTACGAGCAGTACTTC.

The rearrangement links TRBV12-3 or TRBV12-4 to TRBJ1-2; D remains ambiguous. The CDR3 is made up of 14 amino acids. Trimming pared 7 bases from V and 0 bases from J, leaving 12 bases between. CDR3 loop: CASTPGGTNYGYTF. CDR3 bases: TGTGCCAGCACCCCGGGAGGGACTAACTATGGCTACACCTTC.

This clonotype appeared many times. This chain links TRBV7-2 with TRBJ2-7; 12 bases fit TRBD2. Losses at the gene ends were 4 bases for V and 0 bases for J; bases not matched to a gene: 4. The CDR3 length is 16 residues. Germline CDR1 SGHTA, CDR2 FQGNSA. CDR3 DNA: TGTGCCAGCAGCTCCCCGGGACTAGCGGGCTCCTACGAGCAGTACTTC. Its protein product is CASSSPGLAGSYEQYF.

This clonotype was seen many times. J is TRBJ2-2 and V is TRBV11-2; D is possibly TRBD1 (7 bases). Trimming stripped 6 bases from V and 1 base from J, with 15 bases between. The CDR3 is 16 amino acids. Looked up from germline, CDR1 is SGHAT and CDR2 is FQNNGV. The CDR3 nucleotides read TGTGCCAGCAGTCCAATCAGGGGGGAGAACACCGGGGAGCTGTTTTTT. Protein sequence: CASSPIRGENTGELFF.

This clonotype was observed at least ten times. The chain is built from TRBV12-3 or TRBV12-4 and TRBJ2-1; D may match TRBD1 or TRBD2 (6 bases each). V was cut by 3 bases and J by 3 bases, with 12 bases left in between. This CDR3 region has 15 residues. The CDR3 region is CASSFRGLDYNEQFF. The CDR3 nucleotides are TGTGCCAGCAGTTTCAGGGGACTGGACTACAATGAGCAGTTCTTC.

This chain uses TRBV4-2 with TRBJ2-7, with 9 nucleotides matching TRBD1. V dropped 0 bases and J dropped 2; count of bases not matched to a gene: 8. The germline V gene encodes CDR1 LGHNA and CDR2 YNFKEQ. This CDR3 comprises 17 residues. The CDR3 DNA reads as TGTGCCAGCAGCCAAGAGAGAACCGGGACAGGGACCTACGAGCAGTACTTC. It is translated as CASSQERTGTGTYEQYF.